This TCR beta chain is from a study of cytomegalovirus exposure and HLA in healthy donors. In regard to this clone: What it binds is not known.

Study-level points and caveats: A later analysis linked a missense variant in DCLRE1C to the trimming of TCR beta V and J genes. Analyzed later, most CMV-associated TCR beta chains appeared HLA-restricted. In a later analysis, parvovirus B19, influenza, CMV and Epstein-Barr virus appeared linked to several top co-occurrence clusters.

Researchers ran the PCR with 60 Vbeta and 13 Jbeta primers. Produced via immunoSEQ multiplex PCR; TCRdb's table is partial and in-frame only. The table records about 100,000 clones, roughly 82% of them present only once. The V and J ends lost 4 bases and 5 bases respectively, with 8 bases between them. This CDR3 is 12 amino acids long. Germline V gene sequence: CDR1 SEHNR, CDR2 FQNEAQ (reference sequence). The V and J genes are TRBV7-9 and TRBJ2-5, with D unresolved. Sequenced sample: PBMCs. This clonotype was sampled from a woman under 30 in good health and CMV-seronegative. The CDR3 reads CASSSFGETQYF. The CDR3 region has the DNA TGTGCCAGCAGCTCCTTTGGCGAGACCCAGTACTTC.